This TCR beta chain is drawn from a study of OX40 agonist ivuxolimab in advanced cancers. At the level of the study: With a range of 23 to 79, age averaged approximately 54 years, and around 80% were male.

Germline V lookup: CDR1 SGHVS, CDR2 FQNEAQ. The trim removed 3 bases at V and 2 bases at J, leaving 10 bases unmatched. This CDR3 region has 18 residues. Of note for this clone: Its antigen is unidentified.

The protocol was immunoSEQ multiplex PCR, while the TCRdb copy is restricted to in-frame clones and leaves out a portion. The sample consists of 100,000 to 150,000 clones, about 90% of them appearing once. Blood sampling took place at baseline, cycle 4 day 1, and cycle 7 day 1. General study results and limits: The CD4+ and CD8+ T cells in the blood had expanded clonally by week 6 at 0.1 to 3.0 mg/kg. Nonresponders included some who also had low normalized T-cell clonal expansion.

Sample: CD4+ or CD8+ T cells sorted from blood, taken in a trial of the OX40 agonist ivuxolimab. The V and J genes are TRBV7-8 and TRBJ1-4, with TRBD1 matching 9 bases. The sequence derives from an adult with an advanced solid tumor such as melanoma, head and neck, liver or kidney cancer. CDR3 coding DNA: TGTGCCAGCAGCTTGCCGCCGGGACAGGGTGGCACTAATGAAAAACTGTTTTTT. Translated: CASSLPPGQGGTNEKLFF.